A single T cell receptor (beta chain) is shown here with its context. The assay was immunoSEQ multiplex PCR, and TCRdb's table has in-frame clones only and misses some. The sample has approximately 200,000 clones; about 80% are singletons. The CDR3 runs to 14 residues. The V gene lost 2 bases and the J gene lost 5 bases, with 12 bases spanning the gap. Germline lookup yields CDR1 GTSNPN and CDR2 SVGIG (reference sequence). This sample is drawn from a study of blood T cell repertoires in COVID-19. The genes are TRBV30 and TRBJ2-2; D perhaps matches TRBD2 (5 bases). The TCR comes from a woman aged 40 to 50 with acute COVID-19. The sequencing input was PBMCs or T cells enriched from blood (not recorded which). The CDR3 region is CAWSTSWETGELFF. CDR3 DNA sequence: TGTGCCTGGAGTACCTCCTGGGAGACCGGGGAGCTGTTTTTT.